Described below is a single TCR beta chain sequence and its context. Since a much larger clone is just one base distant, this may be a read error. CDR3 length: 15 amino acids. V was clipped by 1 base and J by 3 bases; unmatched bases: 5. Germline loops: CDR1 LGHNA, CDR2 YSLEER. In the sort, naive CD8 T cells were defined as CD8+CD4-CCR7+CD45RA+. TCRdb independently ran MiXCR on the PCR reads; one entry per CDR3 protein. In the table there are about 40,000 distinct CDR3 sequences, about 24% of which are singletons. The sample is drawn from a study of molecular identifiers for immune sequencing clone quantification.

The sample consisted of naive CD8+ T cells from blood, with Jurkat cell RNA spiked in. Subset defined: FACS-sorted CD8+CD4-CCR7+CD45RA+ naive T cells. V usage is TRBV4-3 and J usage is TRBJ2-7; TRBD2 agrees at 8 bases. This receptor was obtained from a human donor in good health. Some libraries in this study had Jurkat cell RNA spiked in. CDR3 residues: CASSQARGGIYEQYF. Written as DNA, the CDR3 is TGCGCCAGCAGCCAAGCTCGGGGGGGGATCTACGAGCAGTACTTC.